These 2 T cell receptor beta chains were sequenced from one sample in a study of cytotoxic CD8 clonotypes in ibrutinib-treated CLL. Assay used: immunoSEQ multiplex PCR; TCRdb lists only in-frame clones, some missing. The sample lists about 130,000 clones; approximately 83% were seen once. Sequenced material: PBMCs, taken after 24 months of ibrutinib treatment. Receptors originate from a human donor with chronic lymphocytic leukemia.

J is TRBJ2-7 and V is TRBV4-2; 9 bases map to TRBD1. The CDR3 consists of 21 residues. Germline lookup yields CDR1 LGHNA and CDR2 YNFKEQ. V shed 0 bases, J shed 2 bases, and the junction held 20 bases outside the gene matches. The CDR3: CASSQDVPDLTGGFKPYEQYF. The CDR3 region has the DNA TGTGCCAGCAGCCAAGACGTACCTGACCTTACAGGGGGCTTCAAACCCTACGAGCAGTACTTC.

This clone was observed a single time. The chain recombines TRBV18 with TRBJ2-1; 7 bases are a match to TRBD2. CDR1 is KGHSH and CDR2 is LQKENI in the germline V gene. Losses at the gene ends were 2 bases for V and 2 bases for J; bases not matched to a gene: 3. This CDR3 has 15 amino acids. In DNA form, the CDR3 reads TGTGCCAGCTCACCAGGGGAGGGAACCTACAATGAGCAGTTCTTC. It is translated as CASSPGEGTYNEQFF.